What follows are 23 T cell receptor beta chains derived from one specimen sequenced in a study of shared clonotypes between healthy human individuals. Some clones are missing from TCRdb's copy, which holds only in-frame ones; the method was immunoSEQ multiplex PCR. The sample has some 450,000 clones, around 77% seen once. The specimen sequenced was PBMCs. The receptors shown here come from a middle-aged woman in good health. Some clones in this sample may be carry-over from other donors' samples.

This clone was observed a single time. This chain connects TRBV5-1 to TRBJ2-7, with TRBD2 identical over 7 bases. The CDR3 has 15 amino acids. V lost 4 bases and J lost 2; bases outside the gene matches: 9. Germline V gene sequence: CDR1 SGHRS, CDR2 YFSETQ. The CDR3 nucleotides are TGCGCCAGCAGCCCGGAGCGGGAAGGGGCCTACGAGCAGTACTTC. It is translated as CASSPEREGAYEQYF.

The genes are TRBV5-5 and TRBJ1-2, with TRBD1 as a possible D gene (6 bases). The CDR3 contains 13 residues. Trimming took off 3 bases at V and 6 bases at J, with 12 bases between the two ends. CDR1 is SGHKS and CDR2 is YYEKEE in the germline V gene (reference sequence). This CDR3 reads CASSSQGYNGYTF. As DNA, the CDR3 is TGTGCCAGCAGCTCGCAGGGGTACAATGGCTACACCTTC.

V is TRBV27 and J is TRBJ1-5; D may be TRBD1 (5 bases). The CDR3 consists of 15 residues. Deletions cut 3 bases from V and 1 base from J, with 10 bases between. Per germline, CDR1 MNHEY and CDR2 SMNVEV (reference sequence). The CDR3 loop is CASSFGTGSNQPQHF. The CDR3 DNA is TGTGCCAGCAGTTTTGGGACTGGGAGCAATCAGCCCCAGCATTTT.

The J gene is TRBJ2-3, the V gene TRBV5-5, with 10 bases fitting TRBD2. Germline trimming cut 0 bases from V and 4 bases from J; bases unmatched to any gene: 11. The germline gives CDR1 SGHKS, CDR2 YYEKEE (reference sequence). The CDR3 runs to 18 residues. The CDR3 here is CASSLGVLAGKGADTQYF. The CDR3 DNA is TGTGCCAGCAGCTTGGGAGTACTAGCGGGAAAGGGGGCAGATACGCAGTATTTT.

This sequence joins TRBV27 and TRBJ2-7; D is ambiguous. The CDR3 extends over 11 amino acids. Trimming took 8 bases from V and 3 from J, leaving 8 bases between them. From germline, CDR1 is MNHEY and CDR2 SMNVEV (reference sequence). The DNA for the CDR3 is TGTGCCAGCGGTGGGCTCTACGAGCAGTACTTC. Encoded protein: CASGGLYEQYF.

CDR3 sequence reads: CASSRPPRRGWSNEKLFF. The CDR3 DNA is TGTGCCAGCAGCCGACCCCCTCGTCGGGGGTGGTCGAATGAAAAACTGTTTTTT. The chain joins TRBV7-9 to TRBJ1-4, with D perhaps matching TRBD1 (5 bases). In germline, CDR1 is SEHNR, CDR2 FQNEAQ (reference sequence). CDR3 length equals 18 residues. V was cut by 5 bases and J by 5 bases, with 24 bases left in between.

This clone was detected only a few times. The chain carries TRBV18 and TRBJ2-1, with TRBD2 as a possible D gene (5 bases). V was clipped by 2 bases and J by 10 bases, with 6 bases between them. Germline CDR1 reads KGHSH; CDR2 reads LQKENI. This CDR3 is built from 11 residues. The CDR3: CASSPSGEQFF. The CDR3 region has the DNA TGTGCCAGCTCACCATCGGGGGAGCAGTTCTTC.

The V and J genes are TRBV25-1 and TRBJ2-5, with TRBD1 as a possible D gene (5 bases). Trimming removed 4 bases from V and 3 bases from J, with 6 bases in between. The CDR3 covers 12 residues. Per germline, CDR1 MGHDK and CDR2 SYGVNS. CDR3 loop: CASSVGEETQYF. The DNA for the CDR3 is TGTGCCAGCAGTGTAGGGGAAGAGACCCAGTACTTC.

In its sample, this clone was seen once. The chain couples TRBV27 to TRBJ2-1; 12 bases are shared with TRBD2. This CDR3 is 14 amino acids long. V was clipped by 6 bases and J by 10 bases; unmatched bases: 7. Germline CDR1 reads MNHEY; CDR2 reads SMNVEV (reference sequence). CDR3 sequence reads: CASSQLAGGPEQFF. Here the CDR3 DNA reads TGTGCCAGCAGCCAACTAGCGGGAGGCCCAGAGCAGTTCTTC.

The gene calls are TRBV7-6 and TRBJ2-1; TRBD2 might be the D (5 bases). Germline V CDR1 and CDR2: SGHVS, FNYEAQ. CDR3 length equals 17 residues. The V end lost 1 base, the J end lost 0 bases, and 13 bases lay between the germline ends. CDR3 DNA: TGTGCCAGCAGCTTAGGGCGGGTTACTAGCTCCTACAATGAGCAGTTCTTC. This codes for CASSLGRVTSSYNEQFF.

There are a few counts of this clone. Within the sample, other DNA sequences also encode this same CDR3. The V call is TRBV9, the J call TRBJ2-2, with TRBD2 matching 10 bases. The V gene's germline CDR1 is SGDLS and CDR2 YYNGEE. The CDR3 sequence is 16 residues long. The V gene end was trimmed by 4 bases and the J gene end by 1 base; junction bases not matched to a gene: 4. CDR3 protein: CASSPRTSGNTGELFF. The CDR3 DNA follows: TGTGCCAGCAGCCCCCGGACTAGCGGGAACACCGGGGAGCTGTTTTTT. The variable domain in full, completed from reference TRBV9 and TRBJ2-2, reads DSGVTQTPKHLITATGQRVTLRCSPRSGDLSVYWYQQSLDQGLQFLIQYYNGEERAKGNILERFSAQQFPDLHSELNLSSLELGDSALYFCASSPRTSGNTGELFFGEGSRLTVL.

Note on this clone: A far larger clone is one nucleotide away, so this likely arose from a read error. The J gene is TRBJ2-4, the V gene TRBV4-1, with TRBD2 matching over 7 bases. The ends lost 11 bases at V and 1 base at J; junction bases unmatched: 11. The CDR3 is made up of 15 amino acids. Germline V gene data show CDR1 as MGHRA and CDR2 as YSYEKL. CDR3 sequence (DNA): TGCGCCTGCTCGGGGGGAGTTTTGGCCAAAAACATTCAGTACTTC. Amino acids: CACSGGVLAKNIQYF.

CDR3 coding DNA: TGTGCCAGTAGTGTTGACAGGCTGGGCGAGCAGTACTTC. It codes for CASSVDRLGEQYF. The chain uses TRBV19 and TRBJ2-7; possibly TRBD1 for D (6 bases). Germline CDR1 reads LNHDA; CDR2 reads SQIVND (reference sequence). Trimming took 5 bases from V and 6 from J, leaving 14 bases between them. CDR3 length: 13 residues.

This chain joins TRBV30 and TRBJ2-5; perhaps TRBD2 as D (6 bases). From germline, CDR1 is GTSNPN and CDR2 SVGIG (reference sequence). Trimming pared 3 bases from V and 4 bases from J, leaving 9 bases between. CDR3 length equals 12 residues. CDR3 residues: CAWSAGRETQYF. CDR3 nucleotide sequence: TGTGCCTGGAGCGCGGGAAGAGAGACCCAGTACTTC.

The chain couples TRBV5-1 to TRBJ1-1; 8 bases map to TRBD1. V shed 8 bases and J 11 bases; nucleotides not matched to a gene: 11. Germline V lookup: CDR1 SGHRS, CDR2 YFSETQ. This CDR3 is 12 amino acids long. For the CDR3, the DNA is TGCGCCAGTTCCGACAGGGGCGGTTATGCTTTCTTT. It encodes CASSDRGGYAFF.

In this sample, this clone turned up once. The chain uses TRBV6-5 and TRBJ2-1; D is perhaps TRBD1 (6 bases). CDR3 length: 15 residues. Germline-derived CDR1 and CDR2 are MNHEY and SVGAGI. V lost 0 bases, J lost 5 bases, and 11 bases lay in between. The CDR3 DNA sequence: TGTGCCAGCAGTTACTCCGGGACAATACACAATGAGCAGTTCTTC. Protein: CASSYSGTIHNEQFF.

The rearrangement uses TRBV2 and TRBJ1-5; TRBD1 matches at 7 bases. The CDR3 contains 13 residues. Germline V gives CDR1 SNHLY, CDR2 FYNNEI. The V gene end was trimmed by 5 bases and the J gene end by 6 bases; junction bases not matched to a gene: 4. CDR3 in amino acids: CASSFDRAQPQHF. The CDR3 bases are TGTGCCAGCAGTTTCGACAGGGCTCAGCCCCAGCATTTT.

This chain connects TRBV7-8 to TRBJ2-7, with D possibly TRBD2 on 6 matching bases. The CDR3 has 15 residues. V lost 5 bases and J 2 bases, leaving 16 bases between the germline ends. Germline lookup yields CDR1 SGHVS and CDR2 FQNEAQ. CDR3 sequence reads: CASSKGLPNTYEQYF. DNA for the CDR3: TGTGCCAGCAGCAAGGGACTCCCTAACACCTACGAGCAGTACTTC. The full variable domain, in which reference TRBV7-8 and TRBJ2-7 provide the parts outside the CDR3, is GAGVSQSPRYKVAKRGQDVALRCDPISGHVSLFWYQQALGQGPEFLTYFQNEAQLDKSGLPSDRFFAERPEGSVSTLKIQRTQQEDSAVYLCASSKGLPNTYEQYFGPGTRLTVT.

This rearrangement joins TRBV7-8 to TRBJ2-7; D not certain. Trimming removed 5 bases from V and 0 bases from J, with 14 bases in between. This CDR3 comprises 15 residues. Germline-derived CDR1 and CDR2 are SGHVS and FQNEAQ. CDR3 nucleotides: TGTGCCAGCAGCCGAAGCGAGTCCTCCTCCTACGAGCAGTACTTC. Translated: CASSRSESSSYEQYF.

The V call is TRBV7-2, the J call TRBJ2-1; no firm D call. The V gene lost 0 bases and the J gene lost 5 bases, with 8 bases spanning the gap. The CDR3 has 14 amino acids. Per germline, CDR1 SGHTA and CDR2 FQGNSA. CDR3 residues: CASSLAVLNNEQFF. The CDR3 DNA follows: TGTGCCAGCAGCTTAGCGGTGCTTAACAATGAGCAGTTCTTC.

This chain connects TRBV28 to TRBJ2-5, with D hard to call. Germline assignment: CDR1 MDHEN and CDR2 SYDVKM. The CDR3 is 12 amino acids. Trimming removed 2 bases from V and 7 bases from J, with 8 bases in between. The CDR3 loop is CASSLKSGTQYF. Written as DNA, the CDR3 is TGTGCCAGCAGTTTAAAGTCGGGGACCCAGTACTTC.

J is TRBJ2-7 and V is TRBV27; no reliable D call. Germline V gives CDR1 MNHEY, CDR2 SMNVEV (reference sequence). The CDR3 loop spans 13 amino acids. Trimming took off 0 bases at V and 5 bases at J, with 8 bases between the two ends. The CDR3 coding sequence is TGTGCCAGCAGTTTATCGGGTGGCCACGAGCAGTACTTC. This translates into CASSLSGGHEQYF.

The rearrangement uses TRBV28 and TRBJ2-5; the match to TRBD2 covers 15 bases. Germline V gene data show CDR1 as MDHEN and CDR2 as SYDVKM. J lost 5 bases, V lost 5 bases, and 9 bases had no gene match. This CDR3 has 17 amino acids. The CDR3 DNA is TGTGCCAGCAGTCCCACGGGACTAGCGGGAGGAGGTGAGACCCAGTACTTC. It encodes CASSPTGLAGGGETQYF.